A single sample gave rise to the 30 T cell receptor beta chains below, sequenced in a study of blood T cell repertoires in COVID-19. Some clones are missing from TCRdb's copy, which holds only in-frame ones; the method was immunoSEQ multiplex PCR. The sample includes 80,000 or so clones, 65% to 90% of them seen just once. Sequencing was done on a sample of peripheral blood. Every receptor here comes from a man aged 50-59 years with COVID-19, enrolled during active disease.

This clone was seen a single time. The chain links TRBV10-3 to TRBJ2-5; D is uncertain. The CDR3 extends over 14 amino acids. Germline lookup yields CDR1 ENHRY and CDR2 SYGVKD. V was shortened by 2 bases and J by 2 bases, with 9 bases between the two germline ends. As DNA, the CDR3 is TGTGCCATCAGTGAGGGGCAGATACAAGAGACCCAGTACTTC. This gives the protein CAISEGQIQETQYF.

The sample holds a few counts of this clone. Here the CDR3 reads CASSVGNRGGTEAFF. In DNA, the CDR3 is TGTGCCAGCAGCGTAGGGAACAGGGGCGGCACTGAAGCTTTCTTT. The chain employs TRBV9 and TRBJ1-1, with 7 bases that match TRBD1. Losses at the gene ends were 0 bases for V and 4 bases for J; bases not matched to a gene: 6. Germline V lookup: CDR1 SGDLS, CDR2 YYNGEE. CDR3 length equals 15 residues.

The rearrangement links TRBV5-8 to TRBJ1-3; 11 bases line up with TRBD1. The CDR3 covers 16 residues. Germline V gives CDR1 SGHTS, CDR2 YDEGEE. The V gene end was trimmed by 4 bases and the J gene end by 2 bases; junction bases not matched to a gene: 5. CDR3 in amino acids: CASSKDRGPPGNTIYF. CDR3 sequence (DNA): TGTGCCAGCAGCAAGGACAGGGGGCCCCCTGGAAACACCATATATTTT.

The chain combines TRBV4-3 with TRBJ1-5; D remains ambiguous. Per the germline V gene, CDR1 is LGHNA and CDR2 is YSLEER. This CDR3 is 17 amino acids long. V was pared by 0 bases and J by 2 bases, with 14 bases between. The CDR3 here is CASSQDYHKKGNQPQHF. The CDR3 DNA reads TGCGCCAGCAGCCAAGATTATCACAAGAAAGGCAATCAGCCCCAGCATTTT.

This chain joins TRBV28 and TRBJ1-1, with TRBD1 matching over 8 bases. The CDR3 extends over 16 amino acids. After removal of 1 base from V and 5 bases from J, the junction contained 9 bases not matched to a gene. The germline V gene has CDR1 MDHEN and CDR2 SYDVKM. The CDR3 protein is CASSLLPDRVDTEAFF. The CDR3 DNA reads TGTGCCAGCAGTTTATTACCGGACAGGGTAGATACTGAAGCTTTCTTT.

This clone was seen just once. A read error may account for a junction end that differs from germline. This chain uses TRBV9 with TRBJ1-1; 11 bases line up with TRBD1. This CDR3 contains 16 residues. CDR1 SGDLS and CDR2 YYNGEE come from the germline V gene. The CDR3 DNA reads as TGCGCCAGCGGTTCCCGGGACAGGGGGATGTACACTGAAGCTTTCTTT. Protein product: CASGSRDRGMYTEAFF.

J is TRBJ2-3 and V is TRBV21-1; TRBD1, the table's D call, lacks a check against the DNA. TRBV21-1 is a listed pseudogene. The CDR3 runs to 16 residues. CDR3 sequence: CASSKVGPGGTDTQYF. The CDR3 coding sequence is TGTGCCAGCAGCAAAGTGGGCCCAGGGGGGACAGATACGCAGTATTTT.

The chain links TRBV5-4 to TRBJ2-5, with TRBD1 matching 10 bases. The CDR3 runs 15 residues. Per the germline V gene, CDR1 is SGHNT and CDR2 is YYREEE (reference sequence). J was trimmed by 4 bases and V by 4 bases; bases with no gene match: 7. The CDR3 protein is CASSLGDRGRETQYF. CDR3 DNA: TGTGCCAGCAGCCTCGGGGACAGGGGTAGAGAGACCCAGTACTTC.

The V call is TRBV10-3, the J call TRBJ2-2; 7 bases map to TRBD1. Germline CDR1 reads ENHRY; CDR2 reads SYGVKD. This CDR3 has 15 residues. Trimming cost V 4 bases and J 1 base; bases outside gene matches: 3. The CDR3 nucleotides read TGTGCCATCAGTGCGGGACAGAAGAACACCGGGGAGCTGTTTTTT. Translating gives CAISAGQKNTGELFF.

This clone has a single count. J is TRBJ1-5 and V is TRBV2; D might be TRBD1 (5 bases). CDR3 length: 14 residues. CDR1 and CDR2 from the germline V gene are SNHLY and FYNNEI. The V end lost 5 bases, the J end lost 4 bases, and 12 bases lay between the germline ends. The DNA of the CDR3 is TGTGCCAGCAGTCCGACGGGGGGAAATCAGCCCCAGCATTTT. It codes for CASSPTGGNQPQHF.

This chain links TRBV27 with TRBJ1-5, with D possibly being TRBD1 (5 bases). The CDR3 covers 15 residues. Trimming left V 6 bases short and J 5 bases short, with 17 bases between. Germline assignment: CDR1 MNHEY and CDR2 SMNVEV (reference sequence). CDR3 nucleotides: TGTGCCAGCAGCCCCAGGATGGCAGGGCATCAGCCCCAGCATTTT. This encodes CASSPRMAGHQPQHF.

The chain is built from TRBV5-8 and TRBJ2-7; D is undetermined. Per the germline V gene, CDR1 is SGHTS and CDR2 is YDEGEE. Trimming took 3 bases from V and 6 from J, leaving 7 bases between them. The CDR3 is 11 residues long. The CDR3 is CASSSNVEQYF. The CDR3 DNA is TGTGCCAGCAGCTCTAACGTCGAGCAGTACTTC.

This clone showed up just once. The chain couples TRBV6-5 to TRBJ1-1, with a tentative D call TRBD1 (5 bases). Germline CDR1 MNHEY, CDR2 SVGAGI. V was shortened by 1 base and J by 3 bases, with 6 bases between the two germline ends. The CDR3 runs to 13 residues. The CDR3 region has the DNA TGTGCCAGCAGTTACTTCAGGGACACTGAAGCTTTCTTT. This codes for CASSYFRDTEAFF.

The genes are TRBV30 and TRBJ2-7; 14 bases line up with TRBD2. The CDR3 extends over 16 amino acids. V shed 1 base and J 6 bases; nucleotides not matched to a gene: 8. CDR1 is GTSNPN and CDR2 is SVGIG in the germline V gene (reference sequence). CDR3 protein: CAWSGLAGGPGREQYF. CDR3 sequence (DNA): TGTGCCTGGAGTGGACTAGCGGGAGGGCCAGGTCGCGAGCAGTACTTC.

This rearrangement joins TRBV28 to TRBJ2-7, with a tentative D call TRBD1 (5 bases). This CDR3 comprises 14 residues. Germline V CDR1 and CDR2: MDHEN, SYDVKM. V lost 3 bases and J lost 1, with 10 bases in between. The CDR3 DNA reads as TGTGCCAGCAGTTTTTCGGACAAGTCCTACGAGCAGTACTTC. Translating gives CASSFSDKSYEQYF.

The chain recombines TRBV6-5 with TRBJ1-2, with TRBD1 matching 10 bases. The V gene's germline CDR1 is MNHEY and CDR2 SVGAGI. V gave up 10 bases and J gave up 7 bases; unmatched junction bases: 12. The CDR3 spans 14 residues. The DNA for the CDR3 is TGTGCCACCCGGATACCGGGACAGGGGACTGGCTACACCTTC. Amino acid sequence: CATRIPGQGTGYTF.

CDR3 sequence (DNA): TGTGCCAGCTCACTGGGTCCGACAGGGAACAATGAGCAGTTCTTC. It codes for CASSLGPTGNNEQFF. J is TRBJ2-1 and V is TRBV18; 7 bases match TRBD1. The ends lost 4 bases at V and 5 bases at J; junction bases unmatched: 8. This CDR3 has 15 amino acids. The germline gives CDR1 KGHSH, CDR2 LQKENI.

This clone came up a few times. The chain is built from TRBV29-1 and TRBJ2-7; D remains ambiguous. The CDR3 extends over 12 amino acids. V lost 6 bases and J 4 bases, leaving 13 bases between the germline ends. The V gene's germline CDR1 is SQVTM and CDR2 ANQGSEA. The CDR3 is CSVQHTEYEQYF. As DNA, the CDR3 is TGCAGCGTCCAACACACAGAATACGAGCAGTACTTC.

Written as DNA, the CDR3 is TGCGCCAGCAGCCAAGGCTCTCCGGGAGGCCAAGAGACCCAGTACTTC. It encodes CASSQGSPGGQETQYF. This rearrangement joins TRBV4-3 to TRBJ2-5; TRBD2 agrees at 7 bases. V trimming: 1 base; J trimming: 1 base; junction bases outside the gene matches: 6. Germline V gene data show CDR1 as LGHNA and CDR2 as YSLEER. CDR3 length: 16 amino acids.

This clone appeared many times. This sequence joins TRBV19 and TRBJ1-5, with D tentatively TRBD1 (6 bases). With 9 bases removed from V and 7 bases from J, the gap between germline ends came to 22 bases. The germline CDR1 and CDR2 sequences are LNHDA and SQIVND (reference sequence). The CDR3 totals 15 residues. The CDR3 DNA reads TGTGCCAGCCAGAGACAGGCAGAACCCCCACAGCCCCAGCATTTT. Its translation: CASQRQAEPPQPQHF.

The J gene is TRBJ1-6, the V gene TRBV28; possibly TRBD1 for D (6 bases). CDR3 length: 15 amino acids. V lost 7 bases, J lost 1 base, and 11 bases lay in between. Germline CDR1 is MDHEN and CDR2 is SYDVKM. The chain's CDR3 is CASTPDSSYNSPLHF. CDR3 bases: TGTGCCAGCACCCCGGACAGTTCCTATAATTCACCCCTCCACTTT.

This clone showed up just once. This chain uses TRBV5-3 with TRBJ1-3; no definite D call. TRBV5-3 is noted as an ORF with a role that remains uncertain. V was trimmed by 9 bases and J by 1 base, leaving 14 bases between them. The CDR3 totals 14 residues. CDR3 residues: CATPKRESGNTIYF. As DNA, the CDR3 is TGTGCCACCCCTAAGAGGGAGTCTGGAAACACCATATATTTT.

The V call is TRBV28, the J call TRBJ1-1, with D perhaps TRBD1 (6 bases). V lost 10 bases, J lost 3 bases, and 15 bases lay in between. The CDR3 is 13 residues long. Germline-derived CDR1 and CDR2 are MDHEN and SYDVKM. The CDR3 DNA reads as TGTGCCACAATTCAGGGGTGGTACACTGAAGCTTTCTTT. Amino acids: CATIQGWYTEAFF.

The gene calls are TRBV5-1 and TRBJ1-1, with unresolved D. The V gene lost 3 bases and the J gene lost 5 bases, with 11 bases spanning the gap. The germline CDR1 and CDR2 sequences are SGHRS and YFSETQ. CDR3 length equals 13 residues. CDR3 residues: CASSSSEITEAFF. CDR3 bases: TGCGCCAGCAGCTCCTCGGAGATAACTGAAGCTTTCTTT.

The chain has TRBV5-1 and TRBJ2-1; 11 bases agree with TRBD2. CDR1 and CDR2 (germline): SGHRS, YFSETQ. The CDR3 has 15 residues. V lost 5 bases to trimming and J lost 6 bases; unmatched junction nucleotides: 7. The CDR3 is CASRTTSGSFNEQFF. The CDR3 DNA sequence: TGCGCCAGCAGGACTACTAGCGGGAGTTTCAATGAGCAGTTCTTC.

This clone has just one count. The chain employs TRBV3-1 (or the pseudogene TRBV3-2) and TRBJ1-4; perhaps TRBD1 as D (5 bases). There are 13 residues in the CDR3. From germline, CDR1 is LGHDT and CDR2 YNNKEL (reference sequence). The V and J ends lost 10 bases and 4 bases respectively, with 13 bases between them. CDR3 loop: CATAGLGNEKLFF. In DNA, the CDR3 is TGTGCCACAGCAGGGTTGGGTAATGAAAAACTGTTTTTT.

The chain is built from TRBV5-1 and TRBJ2-5; 14 nucleotides match TRBD2. The CDR3 loop spans 16 amino acids. V lost 4 bases and J lost 4; bases outside the gene matches: 6. Germline V gene lookup returns CDR1 SGHRS and CDR2 YFSETQ. The CDR3 loop is CASSIGLAGGVETQYF. As DNA, the CDR3 is TGCGCCAGCAGCATAGGACTAGCGGGAGGAGTAGAGACCCAGTACTTC.

This chain uses TRBV28 with TRBJ2-7, with 8 positions matching TRBD2. With 5 bases clipped from V and 4 bases from J, the junction kept 10 bases outside the gene matches. From germline, CDR1 is MDHEN and CDR2 SYDVKM. This CDR3 region has 15 residues. The CDR3 is CASSPPSGGAYEQYF. The DNA of the CDR3 is TGTGCCAGCAGTCCCCCGAGCGGGGGCGCGTACGAGCAGTACTTC.

The sample holds one count of this clone. The genes are TRBV6-2 or TRBV6-3 and TRBJ2-7, with 12 bases lining up with TRBD2. The CDR3 is 16 residues long. Germline trimming cut 5 bases from V and 4 bases from J; bases unmatched to any gene: 9. Germline V gene data show CDR1 as MNHEY and CDR2 as SVGEGT. The CDR3 sequence: CASSPRLAGASYEQYF. In DNA, the CDR3 is TGTGCCAGCAGTCCGAGACTAGCGGGAGCTTCGTACGAGCAGTACTTC.

The rearrangement joins TRBV24-1 to TRBJ1-3; tentative D call: TRBD1 (5 bases). CDR1 and CDR2 (germline): KGHDR, SFDVKD. V dropped 9 bases and J dropped 4 bases, with 21 bases sitting between them. The CDR3 has 16 amino acids. CDR3 nucleotides: TGTGCCACCCCGACCCGGGGGGACGGTAACGGAAACACCATATATTTT. Protein product: CATPTRGDGNGNTIYF.